Detailed here is one T cell receptor (beta chain). Its antigen is unknown. The data were taken from a study of shared clonotypes between healthy human individuals. Study at large: Each donor contributed plates that comprised three CD4 naive, three CD4 memory, two CD8 naive and one CD8 memory.

Method: immunoSEQ multiplex PCR; TCRdb's copy keeps in-frame clones and lacks some. The sample includes fewer than 1 million clones, about 96% of them seen just once. Germline CDR1 SEHNR, CDR2 FQNEAQ (reference sequence). This CDR3 contains 19 residues. Trimming pared 5 bases from V and 2 bases from J, leaving 25 bases between. Naive CD8 cells lacked CD45RO and underwent positive selection for CCR7, leaving out terminally differentiated effector memory CD45RA+ cells. Study-wide points: Since donors were few, the genetic and exposure-history diversity represented was limited. Memory subsets generally showed smaller estimated richness than naive subsets did.

The sequencing input was naive CD8+ T cells sorted from blood. The TCR sequence derives from a man aged 30 to 39 in good health. The chain combines TRBV7-9 with TRBJ1-3, with TRBD1 as a possible D gene (5 bases). The CDR3 DNA reads as TGTGCCAGCAGCGACGGCGGGGGACGACATACCTCCCCTGGAAACACCATATATTTT. It yields the protein CASSDGGGRHTSPGNTIYF.